This T cell receptor beta chain stems from a study of T cells in Graves' hyperthyroidism and ophthalmopathy. Regions amplified from RNA transcripts were the TCR beta CDR3 regions. Primed by the HTBI set, a first-round RT-PCR was run on the TCR CDR3. TCRdb re-called the multiplex PCR reads with MiXCR, one entry per CDR3 protein. The table includes 600,000 or so distinct CDR3 sequences, 11% to 15% detected once. Germline assignment: CDR1 MNHEY and CDR2 SMNVEV (reference sequence). The CDR3 length is 15 residues. Between the trimmed V and J ends, which lost 6 bases and 3 bases, there was a span of 18 bases. Study-wide results and limits: Expanded thyroid clonotypes (above 0.001) were mostly also found in blood.

This clonotype appeared a few times. Its antigen is as yet unknown. A much bigger clone sits one base away, suggesting this may be a read error. This receptor was taken from a young woman with Graves' ophthalmopathy. The genes are TRBV27 and TRBJ2-7; D is ambiguous. The specimen sequenced was blood. CDR3 amino acids: CASSIVASAHYEQYF. For the CDR3, the DNA is TGTGCCAGCAGCATCGTCGCGAGCGCCCACTACGAGCAGTACTTC.